This TCR beta chain was sequenced for a study of cytomegalovirus exposure and HLA in healthy donors. About the study: In a later analysis, it was reported that the approximately 110 validation repertoires had been produced on the same platform as the roughly 700 repertoires belonging to the first cohort.

Regarding this clone: Antigen unknown.

Study results and limitations: The classifier was said to identify cytomegalovirus status with high specificity and sensitivity.

Sequenced by immunoSEQ multiplex PCR; TCRdb stores in-frame clones only, minus some. The repertoire holds some 170,000 clones, with roughly 95% as singletons. V lost 3 bases to trimming and J lost 6 bases, with 18 bases between them. Looked up from germline, CDR1 is SNHLY and CDR2 is FYNNEI. CDR3 length: 15 amino acids. From the approximately 120-subject validation cohort, which was separate from the roughly 700-subject first cohort, the donors were drawn. The sequencing sample was made of PBMCs. The receptor's source is a woman aged 18-29 years in good health and CMV-seronegative. This chain links TRBV2 with TRBJ2-7; perhaps TRBD1 as D (5 bases). In DNA, the CDR3 is TGTGCCAGCAGTGAGATGTCGTCAGGGTCTAGCGAGCAGTACTTC. Translating it yields CASSEMSSGSSEQYF.